Below are 24 T cell receptor beta chains sequenced from a single sample in a study of T cell responses to AZD1222 COVID-19 vaccine. The protocol was immunoSEQ multiplex PCR, while the TCRdb copy is restricted to in-frame clones and leaves out a portion. The table shows 120,000 or so clones, with over 85% occurring only once. The material was peripheral blood, obtained 28 days after the second AZD1222 dose. The receptors stem from an adult who received the AZD1222 COVID-19 vaccine.

Concerning this clone: Other DNA sequences in this sample translate to the same CDR3. The rearrangement uses TRBV28 and TRBJ1-1; 8 bases agree with TRBD1. This CDR3 has 14 residues. Germline loops: CDR1 MDHEN, CDR2 SYDVKM. J was trimmed by 5 bases and V by 4 bases; bases with no gene match: 6. The CDR3 DNA follows: TGTGCCAGCAGTTCCCAGGGGGCTAGGACTGAAGCTTTCTTT. It translates to CASSSQGARTEAFF.

This chain connects TRBV19 to TRBJ1-2; tentatively, D is TRBD1 (5 bases). The CDR3 runs to 13 residues. CDR1 and CDR2 (germline): LNHDA, SQIVND (reference sequence). V was shortened by 5 bases and J by 2 bases, with 9 bases between the two germline ends. DNA for the CDR3: TGTGCCAGTAGTCCCCAGGGAAACTATGGCTACACCTTC. It encodes CASSPQGNYGYTF.

V is TRBV27 and J is TRBJ2-1; D ambiguous. Germline V gene lookup returns CDR1 MNHEY and CDR2 SMNVEV (reference sequence). V dropped 7 bases and J dropped 5 bases, with 15 bases sitting between them. This CDR3 spans 14 amino acids. The CDR3 coding sequence is TGTGCCAGCACCCCAGTTGGCAGCCACAATGAGCAGTTCTTC. It translates to CASTPVGSHNEQFF.

The chain employs TRBV7-9 and TRBJ1-1; 11 bases fit TRBD1. Trimming cost V 5 bases and J 4 bases; bases outside gene matches: 15. Germline V lookup: CDR1 SEHNR, CDR2 FQNEAQ (reference sequence). CDR3 length: 18 residues. The CDR3 loop is CASSLPNPGQGAGTEAFF. In DNA, the CDR3 is TGTGCCAGCAGCCTCCCCAACCCCGGACAGGGGGCTGGCACTGAAGCTTTCTTT.

The J gene is TRBJ2-2, the V gene TRBV19; 8 bases fit TRBD1. Germline V lookup: CDR1 LNHDA, CDR2 SQIVND (reference sequence). V was pared by 3 bases and J by 6 bases, with 6 bases of the junction left unmatched. This CDR3 has 15 amino acids. CDR3 DNA: TGTGCCAGTAGTATTAGGACAGGGTGGGCCGGGGAGCTGTTTTTT. The encoded protein is CASSIRTGWAGELFF.

The V and J genes are TRBV7-8 and TRBJ2-7; D is uncertain. Germline-derived CDR1 and CDR2 are SGHVS and FQNEAQ. V was pared by 2 bases and J by 7 bases, with 12 bases between. The CDR3 is 13 residues long. The CDR3 sequence: CASSLIILGEQYF. The DNA of the CDR3 is TGTGCCAGCAGCTTAATCATCCTGGGGGAGCAGTACTTC.

The chain employs TRBV27 and TRBJ2-5; the D is unclear. V lost 4 bases and J lost 2, with 17 bases in between. The CDR3 spans 16 residues. The germline V gene encodes CDR1 MNHEY and CDR2 SMNVEV (reference sequence). Here the CDR3 reads CASSSSLGSLQETQYF. CDR3 bases: TGTGCCAGCAGTTCCTCCTTGGGCAGCCTACAAGAGACCCAGTACTTC.

The chain links TRBV29-1 to TRBJ2-3; D is ambiguous. The germline CDR1 and CDR2 sequences are SQVTM and ANQGSEA. V was trimmed by 4 bases and J by 4 bases, leaving 9 bases between them. This CDR3 has 12 residues. CDR3 in DNA: TGCAGCGTTGGGGTAATCTCAGATACGCAGTATTTT. Residues: CSVGVISDTQYF.

The table lists this clone with a few counts. This chain joins TRBV19 and TRBJ1-1, with TRBD1 matching over 10 bases. CDR3 size: 14 residues. J gave up 4 bases and V 3 bases, and 2 bases lay outside the gene matches. Looked up from germline, CDR1 is LNHDA and CDR2 is SQIVND (reference sequence). The CDR3 loop is CASSMDRGFTEAFF. The DNA for the CDR3 is TGTGCCAGTAGTATGGACAGGGGGTTCACTGAAGCTTTCTTT.

The chain employs TRBV4-2 and TRBJ2-2; either TRBD1 or TRBD2 may supply D (5 bases each). V lost 4 bases and J lost 10, with 19 bases in between. Germline CDR1 LGHNA, CDR2 YNFKEQ. The CDR3 is 15 residues long. CDR3 sequence (DNA): TGTGCCAGCAGCCCCGGACAACTAGAGTCGGCGGAGCTGTTTTTT. It codes for CASSPGQLESAELFF.

The rearrangement joins TRBV30 to TRBJ1-1; no definite D call. The CDR3 covers 11 residues. The germline V and J ends were trimmed by 0 bases and 8 bases, with 7 bases remaining between them. Germline assignment: CDR1 GTSNPN and CDR2 SVGIG (reference sequence). As DNA, the CDR3 is TGTGCCTGGAGTGTACATGGGGAAGCTTTCTTT. It is translated as CAWSVHGEAFF. The whole variable domain, remainder taken from reference TRBV30 and TRBJ1-1, is SQTIHQWPATLVQPVGSPLSLECTVEGTSNPNLYWYRQAAGRGLQLLFYSVGIGQISSEVPQNLSASRPQDRQFILSSKKLLLSDSGFYLCAWSVHGEAFFGQGTRLTVV.

The rearrangement links TRBV25-1 to TRBJ1-1; no clear D gene. CDR3 length: 11 amino acids. Deletions cut 1 base from V and 7 bases from J, with 4 bases between. CDR1 MGHDK and CDR2 SYGVNS come from the germline V gene. The chain's CDR3 is CASSEFGEAFF. For the CDR3, the DNA is TGTGCCAGCAGTGAATTTGGTGAAGCTTTCTTT.

This clone was seen only once. The chain couples TRBV6-6 to TRBJ1-5, with D hard to call. V was shortened by 6 bases and J by 6 bases, with 15 bases between the two germline ends. This CDR3 is 14 amino acids long. Germline V CDR1 and CDR2: MNHNY, SVGAGI (reference sequence). Written as DNA, the CDR3 is TGTGCCAGCAGGGCCGGTATGGATGGTCAGCCCCAGCATTTT. Translation gives CASRAGMDGQPQHF.

This clone was picked up a small number of times. This rearrangement joins TRBV11-2 to TRBJ1-2; D gene unclear. The CDR3 is 15 amino acids. The V and J ends lost 0 bases and 2 bases respectively, with 10 bases between them. CDR1 and CDR2 (germline): SGHAT, FQNNGV. The CDR3 bases are TGTGCCAGCAGCTTAGATCCGGGCAGGAACTATGGCTACACCTTC. Protein product: CASSLDPGRNYGYTF.

The chain recombines TRBV7-8 with TRBJ1-1; 8 nucleotides line up with TRBD1. V lost 5 bases to trimming and J lost 3 bases; unmatched junction nucleotides: 8. This CDR3 has 15 amino acids. Germline CDR1 is SGHVS and CDR2 is FQNEAQ. This CDR3 is CASSIQQGGDTEAFF. CDR3 nucleotides: TGTGCCAGCAGCATACAACAGGGGGGTGACACTGAAGCTTTCTTT.

The rearrangement links TRBV5-1 to TRBJ2-3, with D perhaps matching TRBD1 (6 bases). The CDR3 has 14 residues. V dropped 2 bases and J dropped 2 bases, with 9 bases sitting between them. Germline CDR1 SGHRS, CDR2 YFSETQ. CDR3 DNA: TGCGCCAGCAGCTTTGGACAGTTCACAGATACGCAGTATTTT. As protein: CASSFGQFTDTQYF.

The V and J genes are TRBV28 and TRBJ2-3; 8 bases match TRBD1. This CDR3 spans 15 amino acids. CDR1 and CDR2 from the germline V gene are MDHEN and SYDVKM. Unmatched junction bases numbered 11, after V lost 6 bases and J lost 6 bases. The DNA of the CDR3 is TGTGCCAGCAGACCGACCGGACAGGGTTTGGATACGCAGTATTTT. It yields the protein CASRPTGQGLDTQYF.

The chain joins TRBV28 to TRBJ2-7; D is unclear. Germline V lookup: CDR1 MDHEN, CDR2 SYDVKM. Trimming removed 6 bases from V and 3 bases from J, with 9 bases in between. The CDR3 sequence is 12 residues long. The DNA of the CDR3 is TGTGCCAGCAGCCAACCTAACTACGAGCAGTACTTC. Its protein is CASSQPNYEQYF.

The chain employs TRBV7-9 and TRBJ2-1; TRBD1 agrees at 8 bases. The CDR3 totals 15 residues. Germline loops: CDR1 SEHNR, CDR2 FQNEAQ (reference sequence). V gave up 3 bases and J gave up 12 bases; unmatched junction bases: 13. Here the CDR3 reads CASSLDRVLLAVQFF. The CDR3 DNA sequence: TGTGCCAGCAGCTTGGACAGGGTTCTTCTCGCTGTGCAGTTCTTC.

J is TRBJ2-7 and V is TRBV3-1 (or the pseudogene TRBV3-2), with 7 bases matching TRBD1. Germline V lookup: CDR1 LGHDT, CDR2 YNNKEL (reference sequence). V gave up 5 bases and J gave up 6 bases; unmatched junction bases: 7. The length of the CDR3 is 13 residues. The CDR3 DNA reads as TGTGCCAGCAGCGGACAGGAATGGGGCGAGCAGTACTTC. This encodes CASSGQEWGEQYF.

The J gene is TRBJ1-2, the V gene TRBV3-1 (or the pseudogene TRBV3-2); D is undetermined. The V and J ends lost 7 bases and 6 bases respectively, with 0 bases between them. Germline CDR1 LGHDT, CDR2 YNNKEL (reference sequence). The CDR3 spans 8 residues. The CDR3 loop reads CASNGYTF. The CDR3 bases are TGTGCCAGCAATGGCTACACCTTC.

This sequence joins TRBV2 and TRBJ2-4, with 14 bases lining up with TRBD2. Looked up from germline, CDR1 is SNHLY and CDR2 is FYNNEI. Trimming removed 2 bases from V and 0 bases from J; junction bases left unmatched: 9. The CDR3 runs to 20 residues. In nucleotides, the CDR3 is TGTGCCAGCAGTGAATCTGGGGGACTAGCGGGGGTCAAAGCCAAAAACATTCAGTACTTC. It is translated as CASSESGGLAGVKAKNIQYF. Complete variable domain (other parts from reference TRBV2 and TRBJ2-4): EPEVTQTPSHQVTQMGQEVILRCVPISNHLYFYWYRQILGQKVEFLVSFYNNEISEKSEIFDDQFSVERPDGSNFTLKIRSTKLEDSAMYFCASSESGGLAGVKAKNIQYFGAGTRLSVL.

The sample holds one count of this clone. The chain employs TRBV7-9 and TRBJ2-2; 7 nucleotides align to TRBD2. The CDR3 consists of 14 residues. The junction had 5 bases not matched to a gene; V was cut back by 3 bases and J by 7 bases. In germline, CDR1 is SEHNR, CDR2 FQNEAQ (reference sequence). This CDR3 is CASSLAGRVGELFF. Written as DNA, the CDR3 is TGTGCCAGCAGCTTGGCAGGGAGGGTCGGGGAGCTGTTTTTT.

This rearrangement joins TRBV27 to TRBJ1-4, with D maybe TRBD1 (5 bases). V was cut by 3 bases and J by 13 bases, with 15 bases left in between. CDR1 and CDR2 from the germline V gene are MNHEY and SMNVEV (reference sequence). This CDR3 comprises 13 residues. CDR3 sequence reads: CASSFGPRETLFF. CDR3 nucleotide sequence: TGTGCCAGCAGTTTCGGGCCCAGGGAGACACTGTTTTTT.